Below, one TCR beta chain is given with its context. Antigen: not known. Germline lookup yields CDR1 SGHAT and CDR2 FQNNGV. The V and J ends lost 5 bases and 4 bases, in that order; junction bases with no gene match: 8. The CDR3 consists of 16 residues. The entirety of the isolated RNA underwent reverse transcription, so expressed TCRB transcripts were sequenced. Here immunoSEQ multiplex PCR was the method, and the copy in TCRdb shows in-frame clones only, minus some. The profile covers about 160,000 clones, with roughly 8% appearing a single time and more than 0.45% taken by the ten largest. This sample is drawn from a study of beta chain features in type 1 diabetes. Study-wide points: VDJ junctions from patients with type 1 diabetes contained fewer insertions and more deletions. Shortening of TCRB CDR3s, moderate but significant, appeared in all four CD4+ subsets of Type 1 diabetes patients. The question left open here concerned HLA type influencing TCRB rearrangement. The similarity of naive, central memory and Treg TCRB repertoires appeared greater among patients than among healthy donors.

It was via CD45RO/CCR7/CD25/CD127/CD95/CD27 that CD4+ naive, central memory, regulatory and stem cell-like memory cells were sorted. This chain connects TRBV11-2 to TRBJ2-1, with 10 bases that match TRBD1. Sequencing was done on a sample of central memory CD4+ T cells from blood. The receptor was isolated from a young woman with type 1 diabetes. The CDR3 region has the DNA TGTGCCAGCAGCACGAGGACAGGGGGTACTTACAATGAGCAGTTCTTC. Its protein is CASSTRTGGTYNEQFF.